Described below is a single TCR beta chain sequence and its context. Its antigen is unknown. No much larger clonotype is one base removed from it; base qualities were not supplied. The collaborating institutions used their own protocols to collect whole blood in K2EDTA tubes. For TCRbeta analysis, collaborator samples were shipped as frozen whole blood, as isolated PBMCs, or as DNA extracted from either sample type. CDR1 is given as SEHNR and CDR2 as FQNEAQ, both from the germline V gene (reference sequence). Trimming takes 4 bases from V and 2 bases from J, and the germline ends sit 10 bases apart. Reading from cysteine to phenylalanine, the CDR3 counts 14 amino acids. Only the CDR3 DNA is retained, 42 bases long and in frame from the first base. The source of the sample is a study of blood T cell repertoires in COVID-19 (dated by TCRdb to 2020 to 2022). Background for the entire study: The collaborator samples originated in the United States, Italy and Spain and spanned the acute and convalescent phases of COVID-19. HLA class I and class II types, where available, came from metadata supplied by the sample provider rather than from assay-based typing. The material from the prospective study consisted of cDNA or gDNA derived from T cells, B-cell-depleted T cells, or PBMCs. The sample metadata nearly always contained a de-identified subject ID, COVID-19 status, age in years and sex. The samples were drawn from the first 160 participants of the ongoing ImmuneRACE study and from about 1,200 subjects provided by 6 global collaborators. The repertoires were released in a freely available public database intended as a resource for research on the immune response to SARS-CoV-2. Subjects who had been exposed to COVID-19, were actively infected with it, or had recovered from it provided the deeply sampled blood TCRbeta repertoires that made up the dataset. What the authors observed across the whole study: Clinical and demographic metadata were provided uncurated, with the amount varying by source and participant.

The immunoSEQ Assay, a bias-controlled multiplex PCR, was used to amplify TCRbeta CDR3 regions from genomic DNA. On the authors' methods: Within the assay, amplification of reference gene primers was used to estimate how many nucleated cells each sample contained. To quantify the absolute abundance of each unique TCRbeta CDR3 rearrangement, sequence reads were collapsed and filtered. For each sample, productive Simpson clonality was calculated as the square root of Simpson's diversity index over productive rearrangements. What TCRdb holds here is the immuneACCESS table cut down to in-frame rearrangements. Part of the clones is not present; checked against another copy, under half of the missing clones reflect an unresolved V gene, and the others are unexplained. The V and J calls and clone size are taken from that table; D and trimming were inferred from the DNA. The sample data list tens of thousands of clones, and around 78% of these were observed just once. More than 15% of the sample rests with the top ten.

The TCR comes from a human donor in a cohort sampled during active COVID-19. The sequenced material came from peripheral blood. The V and J segments used are TRBV7-9 and TRBJ2-3, with the D gene not confidently named. CDR3 loop: CASSSYASTDTQYF. The nucleotide sequence is TGTGCCAGCAGCTCCTACGCATCCACAGATACGCAGTATTTT.